This entry is about one T cell receptor beta chain. No antigen is known for it. This record comes from a study of T cell responses to AZD1222 COVID-19 vaccine. General observations from the study: White British donors predominated, females outnumbered males, and clonal diversity was possibly underestimated.

CDR1 is KGHSH and CDR2 is LQKENI in the germline V gene. The length of the CDR3 is 13 residues. V lost 3 bases, J lost 9 bases, and 2 bases stayed unmatched. Sequencing used immunoSEQ multiplex PCR; TCRdb keeps in-frame clones, though not all of them. The repertoire holds more than 110,000 clones, with 92% as singletons. This receptor was identified in an adult who received the AZD1222 COVID-19 vaccine. J is TRBJ1-6 and V is TRBV18; TRBD1 agrees at 7 bases. The specimen comprised peripheral blood, sampled 28 days after the second AZD1222 dose. CDR3 protein: CASSPDRASPLHF. Written as DNA, the CDR3 is TGTGCCAGCTCACCCGACAGGGCTTCACCCCTCCACTTT.